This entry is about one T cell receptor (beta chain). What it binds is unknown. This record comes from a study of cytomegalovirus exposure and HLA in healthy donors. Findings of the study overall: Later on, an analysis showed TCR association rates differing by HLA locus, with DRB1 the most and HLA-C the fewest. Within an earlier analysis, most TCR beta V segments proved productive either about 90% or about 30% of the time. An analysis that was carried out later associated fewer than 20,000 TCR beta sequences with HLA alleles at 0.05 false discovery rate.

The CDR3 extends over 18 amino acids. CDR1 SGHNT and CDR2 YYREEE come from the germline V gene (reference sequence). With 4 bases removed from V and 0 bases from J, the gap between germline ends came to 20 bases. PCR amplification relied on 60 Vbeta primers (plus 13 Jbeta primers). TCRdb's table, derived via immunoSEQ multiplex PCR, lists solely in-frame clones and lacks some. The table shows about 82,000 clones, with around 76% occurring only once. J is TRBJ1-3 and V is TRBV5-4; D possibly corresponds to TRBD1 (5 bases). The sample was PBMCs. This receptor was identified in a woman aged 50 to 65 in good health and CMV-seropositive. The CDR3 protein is CASSTGGSVGISGNTIYF. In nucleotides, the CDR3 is TGTGCCAGCAGCACGGGGGGTTCAGTCGGGATCTCTGGAAACACCATATATTTT. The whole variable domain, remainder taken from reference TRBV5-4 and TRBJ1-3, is ETGVTQSPTHLIKTRGQQVTLRCSSQSGHNTVSWYQQALGQGPQFIFQYYREEENGRGNFPPRFSGLQFPNYSSELNVNALELDDSALYLCASSTGGSVGISGNTIYFGEGSWLTVV.